Below, 14 T cell receptor beta chains from the same sample are listed, as sequenced in a study of blood T cell repertoires in COVID-19. Data came from immunoSEQ multiplex PCR; TCRdb stores just in-frame clones and leaves some out. The sample consists of around 84,000 clones, about 82% of them appearing once. Material: peripheral blood. The source of these receptors is an elderly man with active or convalescent COVID-19.

This sequence joins TRBV30 and TRBJ2-2; 8 bases align to TRBD1. CDR1 GTSNPN and CDR2 SVGIG come from the germline V gene (reference sequence). The CDR3 has 14 residues. The V segment lost 4 bases and the J segment 7 bases; nucleotides outside the gene matches: 8. In nucleotides, the CDR3 is TGTGCCTGGAACCAGGACAGGGTTATCGGGGAGCTGTTTTTT. Translation gives CAWNQDRVIGELFF.

This chain joins TRBV7-6 and TRBJ2-2; possibly TRBD1 for D (5 bases). Germline CDR1 is SGHVS and CDR2 is FNYEAQ. The germline V and J ends were trimmed by 3 bases and 0 bases, with 11 bases remaining between them. The CDR3 covers 16 residues. CDR3 protein: CASSFGQGTNTGELFF. CDR3 bases: TGTGCCAGCAGCTTCGGGCAGGGAACGAACACCGGGGAGCTGTTTTTT.

This chain uses TRBV28 with TRBJ2-7; TRBD1 matches at 7 bases. The CDR3 is 11 amino acids. CDR1 and CDR2 from the germline V gene are MDHEN and SYDVKM. The CDR3 loop is CASTFRQGGHV. The CDR3 nucleotides read TGTGCCAGCACCTTTAGACAGGGTGGTCACGTC.

Regarding this clone: The junction and the germline gene differ at one end; a read error may be behind it. The rearrangement joins TRBV20-1 to TRBJ2-4; D uncertain. CDR3 size: 13 residues. Germline V gene data show CDR1 as DFQATT and CDR2 as SNEGSKA (reference sequence). The CDR3, as DNA: TGCAGTGCTAGTGGGCAGGCCAGAAACATTCAGTACTTC. Translation gives CSASGQARNIQYF.

This clone was seen a handful of times. The chain combines TRBV24-1 with TRBJ1-2; D might be TRBD1 (6 bases). CDR3 length equals 13 residues. V shed 4 bases and J shed 5 bases, with 10 bases lying between them. Germline CDR1 is KGHDR and CDR2 is SFDVKD. This CDR3 reads CATSESDRYGYTF. The CDR3 DNA reads TGTGCCACCAGTGAATCGGACAGATATGGCTACACCTTC.

The V and J genes are TRBV9 and TRBJ1-1, with TRBD1 matching 7 bases. There are 14 residues in the CDR3. Germline lookup yields CDR1 SGDLS and CDR2 YYNGEE. V gave up 5 bases and J gave up 4 bases; unmatched junction bases: 8. CDR3 nucleotide sequence: TGTGCCAGCAGTCCTCAGGGGGTGGGCACTGAAGCTTTCTTT. Its translation: CASSPQGVGTEAFF.

In this sample, this clone turned up a few times. This chain links TRBV10-3 with TRBJ1-5, with D possibly being TRBD1 (6 bases). The CDR3 has 15 residues. Per germline, CDR1 ENHRY and CDR2 SYGVKD. V lost 0 bases, J lost 6 bases, and 12 bases lay in between. CDR3 loop: CAISESAGGGQPQHF. The CDR3 DNA is TGTGCCATCAGTGAGTCGGCGGGGGGCGGTCAGCCCCAGCATTTT.

The chain employs TRBV27 and TRBJ1-2; tentatively, D is TRBD1 (6 bases). Germline V lookup: CDR1 MNHEY, CDR2 SMNVEV (reference sequence). There are 12 residues in the CDR3. Trimming shortened V by 7 bases and J by 7 bases, and 13 bases separated the two germline ends. In nucleotides, the CDR3 is TGTGCCAGCATGGGGACAACTGGTGGCTACACCTTC. Amino acid sequence: CASMGTTGGYTF.

The V call is TRBV13, the J call TRBJ2-3; D gene ambiguous. There are 16 residues in the CDR3. Germline CDR1 reads PRHDT; CDR2 reads FYEKMQ (reference sequence). Trimming removed 0 bases at V and 3 bases at J, with 13 bases between. The CDR3 loop is CASSLGSVLTTDTQYF. The CDR3 coding sequence is TGTGCCAGCAGCTTAGGCAGCGTTCTCACGACAGATACGCAGTATTTT.

This sequence joins TRBV15 and TRBJ1-5, with TRBD1 identical over 7 bases. Germline CDR1 is LNHNV and CDR2 is YYDKDF (reference sequence). V dropped 2 bases and J dropped 0; count of bases not matched to a gene: 4. The length of the CDR3 is 16 residues. The CDR3: CATSRQRQGSNQPQHF. The CDR3, as DNA: TGTGCCACCAGCAGACAACGACAGGGTAGCAATCAGCCCCAGCATTTT.

This chain's CDR3 is CASSYFGGGDYTF. The DNA of the CDR3 is TGTGCCAGCAGTTACTTCGGGGGAGGCGACTACACCTTC. J is TRBJ1-2 and V is TRBV6-5, with D maybe TRBD1 (5 bases). V was trimmed by 1 base and J by 10 bases, leaving 13 bases between them. The germline V gene encodes CDR1 MNHEY and CDR2 SVGAGI. There are 13 residues in the CDR3.

The DNA for the CDR3 is TGTGCCAGCAGCCAAAGGGGGTCCGGGCGCAACTATGGCTACACCTTC. Its translation: CASSQRGSGRNYGYTF. The rearrangement links TRBV4-2 to TRBJ1-2, with D perhaps matching TRBD1 (6 bases). V lost 2 bases, J lost 2 bases, and 15 bases lay in between. Germline V gives CDR1 LGHNA, CDR2 YNFKEQ. The CDR3 totals 16 residues.

This chain joins TRBV11-3 and TRBJ2-3; 9 bases agree with TRBD1. V was clipped by 5 bases and J by 3 bases; unmatched bases: 6. The germline V gene has CDR1 SGHNT and CDR2 YENEEA. The CDR3 has 15 amino acids. CDR3 region: CASSKRDRETDTQYF. The CDR3 DNA reads as TGTGCCAGCAGCAAGCGGGACAGGGAGACAGATACGCAGTATTTT.

CDR3 loop: CASSKRLEQYV. CDR3 nucleotides: TGTGCCAGCAGCAAGAGGTTAGAGCAGTACGTC. The rearrangement uses TRBV11-2 and TRBJ2-7; no clear D gene. Germline values: CDR1 SGHAT, CDR2 FQNNGV. Trimming left V 5 bases short and J 7 bases short, with 9 bases between. This CDR3 has 11 residues.